This TCR beta chain was recorded in a study of T cell responses to AZD1222 COVID-19 vaccine. The wider study: Investigators merged groups given second doses at roughly 4 or roughly 12 weeks. Overall study findings and caveats: At baseline, just five to seven AZD1222 recipients tested seropositive. Mostly white British, mostly female donors; authors suggested clonal diversity may be underestimated. The CD4 TCRs associated with vaccination extended across spike and predominated at 160-218 and 743-854.

TCRdb's copy holds only in-frame clones and misses some; the assay was immunoSEQ multiplex PCR. Of roughly 77,000 clones in the sample, approximately 90% were seen once. In germline, CDR1 is MDHEN, CDR2 SYDVKM. V lost 6 bases, J lost 0 bases, and 11 bases stayed unmatched. The CDR3 length is 17 residues. Worth noting for this clone: Its specificity is unknown.

The V gene is TRBV28, the J gene TRBJ2-1, with 7 bases matching TRBD1. The sample here was peripheral blood, taken on day 0 of AZD1222 vaccination. This TCR derives from an adult in good health. The CDR3 sequence: CASSPFGTVSSYNEQFF. The CDR3 coding sequence is TGTGCCAGCAGCCCATTTGGGACAGTCAGCTCCTACAATGAGCAGTTCTTC. The whole variable domain, remainder taken from reference TRBV28 and TRBJ2-1, is DVKVTQSSRYLVKRTGEKVFLECVQDMDHENMFWYRQDPGLGLRLIYFSYDVKMKEKGDIPEGYSVSREKKERFSLILESASTNQTSMYLCASSPFGTVSSYNEQFFGPGTRLTVL.